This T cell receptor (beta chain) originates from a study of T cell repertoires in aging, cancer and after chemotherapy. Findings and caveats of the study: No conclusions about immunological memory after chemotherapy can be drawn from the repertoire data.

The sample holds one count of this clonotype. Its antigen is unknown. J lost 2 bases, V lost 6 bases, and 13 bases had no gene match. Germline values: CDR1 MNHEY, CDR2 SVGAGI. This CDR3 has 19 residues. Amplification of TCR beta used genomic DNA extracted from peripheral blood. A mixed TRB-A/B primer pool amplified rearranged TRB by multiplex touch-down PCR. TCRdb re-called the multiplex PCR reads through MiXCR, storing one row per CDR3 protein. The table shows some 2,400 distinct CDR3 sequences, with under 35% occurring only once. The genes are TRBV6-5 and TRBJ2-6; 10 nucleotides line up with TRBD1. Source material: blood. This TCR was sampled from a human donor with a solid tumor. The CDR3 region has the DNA TGTGCCAGCAGATCCGGGACAGGGGAATACCTCCCTGGGGCCAACGTCCTGACTTTC. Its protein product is CASRSGTGEYLPGANVLTF.